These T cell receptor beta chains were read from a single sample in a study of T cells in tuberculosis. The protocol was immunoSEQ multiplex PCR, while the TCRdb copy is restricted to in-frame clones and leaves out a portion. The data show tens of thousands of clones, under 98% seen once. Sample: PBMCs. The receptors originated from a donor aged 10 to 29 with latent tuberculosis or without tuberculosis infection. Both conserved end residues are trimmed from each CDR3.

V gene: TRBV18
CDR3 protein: ASSPRQGESGELF

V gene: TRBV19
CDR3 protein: ASSSAGGPGRSSTDTQY

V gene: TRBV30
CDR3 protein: AWGDRVNQPQH

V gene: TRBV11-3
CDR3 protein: ASSRGLQETQY

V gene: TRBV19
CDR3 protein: ATTGGGRETQY

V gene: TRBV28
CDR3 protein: ASSRGQSNEKLF

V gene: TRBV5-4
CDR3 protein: ASSATGGAYGYT

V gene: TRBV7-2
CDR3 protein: ASSLASGRGGNYNEQF

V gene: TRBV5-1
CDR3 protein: ASSTREQGAHAEAF

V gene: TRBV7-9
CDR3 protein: ASSPIETQY

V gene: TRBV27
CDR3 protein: ASSSGLAGGVREQY

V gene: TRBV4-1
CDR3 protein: ASSQDFIQLSNYGYT

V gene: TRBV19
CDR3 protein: ASSISSGLGNTGELF

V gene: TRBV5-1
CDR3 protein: ASSLPGGRKTGELF

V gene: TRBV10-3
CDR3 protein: AISESGVLAGYEQY

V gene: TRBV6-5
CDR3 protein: ASGAGLSSYEQY

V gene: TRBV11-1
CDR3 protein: ASSLGGGSSYEQY

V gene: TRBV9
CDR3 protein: ASSVGQGIAYEQY

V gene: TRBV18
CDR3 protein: ASSPRDRANEKLF

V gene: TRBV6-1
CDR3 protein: ASRPGTGLSYEQY

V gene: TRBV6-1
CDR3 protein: ASSPDRNQPQH

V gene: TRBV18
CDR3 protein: ASSPRTNSYEQY

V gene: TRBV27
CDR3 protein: ASSLRGMSNEKLF

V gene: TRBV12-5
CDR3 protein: ASGSGLMAYEQY

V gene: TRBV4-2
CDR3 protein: ASSQDPFRMETTEAF

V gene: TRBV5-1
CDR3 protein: ASSETGEGYGYT

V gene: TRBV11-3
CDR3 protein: ASSSRGSSYNEQF

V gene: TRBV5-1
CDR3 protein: ASSPGTSAVLTGELF

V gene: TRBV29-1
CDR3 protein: SVRGSGGVSYNEQF

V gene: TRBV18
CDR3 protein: ASSPRRTVGNTIY

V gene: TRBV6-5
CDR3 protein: ASRPSGLAYNEQF

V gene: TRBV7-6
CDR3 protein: ASSPSLTSTDTQY

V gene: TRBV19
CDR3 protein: ASSVAGKPDTQY

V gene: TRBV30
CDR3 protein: AWSVPDRRNTEAF

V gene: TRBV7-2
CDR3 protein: ASSRADRGYEQY

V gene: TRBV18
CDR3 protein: ASSPYAATGGQDGYT

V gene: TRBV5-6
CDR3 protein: ASSSLGQGAYEQY

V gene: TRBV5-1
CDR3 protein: ASSSRDSSIPYEQY

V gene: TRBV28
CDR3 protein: ASRTGGEDYGYT

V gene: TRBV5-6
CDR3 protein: ASSPLRTVNTGELF

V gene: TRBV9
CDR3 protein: ASSLRLNTYEQY

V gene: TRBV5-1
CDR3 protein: ASSLAEGRGTGQF

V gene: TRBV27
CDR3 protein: ASSNLAYNEQF

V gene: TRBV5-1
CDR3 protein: ASSLDRAYGYT

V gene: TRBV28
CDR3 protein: ASSGQGYGYT

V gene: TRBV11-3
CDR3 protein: ARPRRAEQY

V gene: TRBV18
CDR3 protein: ASSPPSGTGLAKNIQY

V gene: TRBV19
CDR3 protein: ASSLQGSNQPQH

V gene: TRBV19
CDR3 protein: ASSRTGGPYGYT

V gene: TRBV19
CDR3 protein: ASKERRGTDTQY

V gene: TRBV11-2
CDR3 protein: ASSPGLAGGTDTQY

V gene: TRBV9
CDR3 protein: ASSPQGVYGYT

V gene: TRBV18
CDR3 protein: ASSPPGRGRSDTQY